The 11 T cell receptor beta chains presented below share a single source sample, sequenced in a study of blood T cell repertoires in COVID-19 (dated by TCRdb to 2020 to 2022). Library generation was performed with the immunoSEQ multiplex PCR assay. TCRdb took this table from immuneACCESS and kept in-frame rearrangements with V and J called. Such tables lack part of the clones; where checked against another copy, unresolved V genes explain under half of the gap, and the rest is unexplained. The sample records approximately 280,000 clones, roughly 85% of which are singletons. The ten most abundant clones make up roughly 5.3% of the sample. Sequencing was performed on peripheral blood. These receptors came from a man over 45 with active or convalescent COVID-19.

The rearrangement joins TRBV29-1 to TRBJ2-3; TRBD2 agrees at 9 bases. The junction had 15 bases not matched to a gene; V was cut back by 8 bases and J by 6 bases. The CDR3 is made up of 15 amino acids. Germline assignment: CDR1 SQVTM and CDR2 ANQGSEA. The CDR3 region is CSHKKVAGVGDTQYF. CDR3 coding DNA: TGCAGCCACAAGAAAGTAGCGGGAGTTGGGGATACGCAGTATTTT.

The table lists this clone with a few counts. The genes are TRBV2 and TRBJ2-1; TRBD2 aligns across 7 bases. The CDR3 runs to 15 residues. After removal of 5 bases from V and 6 bases from J, the junction contained 10 bases not matched to a gene. CDR1 and CDR2 (germline): SNHLY, FYNNEI. Here the CDR3 DNA reads TGTGCCAGCAGTTTTCCGGGACTATTGTTCAATGAGCAGTTCTTC. The encoded protein is CASSFPGLLFNEQFF.

The CDR3 sequence: CAWSPGLRDNEQFF. The CDR3 DNA is TGTGCCTGGAGCCCGGGACTCCGAGACAATGAGCAGTTCTTC. The chain links TRBV30 to TRBJ2-1; possible D gene TRBD2, 6 bases. CDR3 size: 14 residues. Deletions cut 3 bases from V and 5 bases from J, with 14 bases between. In germline, CDR1 is GTSNPN, CDR2 SVGIG (reference sequence). The full variable domain, rest sourced from reference TRBV30 and TRBJ2-1, is SQTIHQWPATLVQPVGSPLSLECTVEGTSNPNLYWYRQAAGRGLQLLFYSVGIGQISSEVPQNLSASRPQDRQFILSSKKLLLSDSGFYLCAWSPGLRDNEQFFGPGTRLTVL.

This chain uses TRBV18 with TRBJ2-5; 12 positions agree with TRBD1. With V trimmed by 2 bases and J by 3 bases, 4 bases remained unmatched. This CDR3 is 16 amino acids long. Germline CDR1 and CDR2: KGHSH and LQKENI. CDR3 in amino acids: CASSPRGTGGEETQYF. Here the CDR3 DNA reads TGTGCCAGCTCACCAAGAGGGACAGGGGGCGAAGAGACCCAGTACTTC.

This sequence joins TRBV25-1 and TRBJ2-7; 8 bases map to TRBD1. Unmatched junction bases numbered 5, after V lost 9 bases and J lost 1 base. The CDR3 length is 13 residues. From germline, CDR1 is MGHDK and CDR2 SYGVNS. In nucleotides, the CDR3 is TGTGCCAGTGGGACAGGAAATTCCTACGAGCAGTACTTC. This codes for CASGTGNSYEQYF.

The chain uses TRBV5-4 and TRBJ2-2, with TRBD1 as a possible D gene (6 bases). This CDR3 has 15 amino acids. Germline V lookup: CDR1 SGHNT, CDR2 YYREEE (reference sequence). V lost 4 bases to trimming and J lost 2 bases, with 12 bases between them. The CDR3 loop is CASSPMGHNTGELFF. Written as DNA, the CDR3 is TGTGCCAGCAGCCCAATGGGACACAACACCGGGGAGCTGTTTTTT.

This chain joins TRBV10-3 and TRBJ1-3; 8 positions match TRBD1. The V gene end was trimmed by 9 bases and the J gene end by 4 bases; junction bases not matched to a gene: 5. The germline CDR1 and CDR2 sequences are ENHRY and SYGVKD. There are 13 residues in the CDR3. Here the CDR3 reads CAIQGAGGNTIYF. In DNA, the CDR3 is TGTGCCATTCAGGGGGCAGGAGGAAACACCATATATTTT.

The chain recombines TRBV4-3 with TRBJ1-4; 9 bases fit TRBD1. V shed 0 bases and J 7 bases; nucleotides not matched to a gene: 15. The CDR3 sequence is 19 residues long. Germline CDR1 reads LGHNA; CDR2 reads YSLEER. The CDR3 protein is CASSQDPPGNRGRAEKLFF. CDR3 nucleotide sequence: TGCGCCAGCAGCCAAGACCCCCCCGGGAACAGGGGGCGAGCTGAAAAACTGTTTTTT.

The CDR3 here is CASSLLGRAGGNSPLHF. In nucleotides, the CDR3 is TGTGCCAGCAGCTTACTTGGGAGGGCGGGGGGTAATTCACCCCTCCACTTT. The chain joins TRBV7-2 to TRBJ1-6; possible D gene TRBD1, 5 bases. Between the trimmed V and J ends, which lost 2 bases and 6 bases, there was a span of 17 bases. In germline, CDR1 is SGHTA, CDR2 FQGNSA. The CDR3 contains 17 residues.

V and J are TRBV5-1 and TRBJ2-2, with D maybe TRBD1 (5 bases). Germline CDR1 is SGHRS and CDR2 is YFSETQ. The CDR3 contains 13 residues. With 4 bases removed from V and 9 bases from J, the gap between germline ends came to 13 bases. In nucleotides, the CDR3 is TGCGCCAGCAGCCGGTCTACAGGCAGGGAGCTGTTTTTT. It yields the protein CASSRSTGRELFF.

The chain combines TRBV7-6 with TRBJ2-3; 9 bases are a match to TRBD2. The length of the CDR3 is 15 residues. Germline V gene sequence: CDR1 SGHVS, CDR2 FNYEAQ. V shed 3 bases, J shed 3 bases, and the junction held 4 bases outside the gene matches. CDR3 sequence reads: CASSFAGGLTDTQYF. DNA of the CDR3: TGTGCCAGCAGCTTTGCGGGAGGGCTGACAGATACGCAGTATTTT. Using reference TRBV7-6 and TRBJ2-3 for the parts outside the CDR3, the full variable domain is GAGVSQSPRYKVTKRGQDVALRCDPISGHVSLYWYRQALGQGPEFLTYFNYEAQQDKSGLPNDRFSAERPEGSISTLTIQRTEQRDSAMYRCASSFAGGLTDTQYFGPGTRLTVL.